This section outlines one T cell receptor (beta chain) sequence together with its context. Its matching antigen is unknown. This sequence may be a read error, since a much larger clone differs from it by one base. The CDR3 sequence is 17 residues long. V was clipped by 7 bases and J by 0 bases; unmatched bases: 12. Per the germline V gene, CDR1 is MNHEY and CDR2 is SVGAGI. This sample is drawn from a study of human T cells and chemical hapten exposure. For the study at large: Upper back patch tests used 0.01% DPC, scored after 6 days. TCR yield per sample varied, mainly due to pooled library volumes. Regarding the study as a whole: DPC sensitization did not alter TCRs above 1 in 1000 frequency.

The time point is: patch test 1, 2 weeks after DPC sensitization. The treatment denotes: therapeutic diphenylcyclopropenone sensitization with weekly scalp DPC. Individual cDNA molecules each carried unique molecular identifiers attached by the library. In TCRdb, the RACE reads were re-called with MiXCR into one record per CDR3 protein. The table has around 71,000 distinct CDR3 sequences, 9.8% seen once. The sample was whole blood, taken in connection with sensitization to the hapten diphenylcyclopropenone (DPC). This clonotype was sampled from a middle-aged woman with alopecia areata. Some clones in this sample may be carry-over from other donors' samples. The chain has TRBV6-5 and TRBJ1-2; 9 nucleotides align to TRBD1. CDR3 residues: CASKLPGQGLSNYGYTF. CDR3 bases: TGTGCCAGCAAATTACCGGGACAGGGCCTTTCTAACTATGGCTACACCTTC.